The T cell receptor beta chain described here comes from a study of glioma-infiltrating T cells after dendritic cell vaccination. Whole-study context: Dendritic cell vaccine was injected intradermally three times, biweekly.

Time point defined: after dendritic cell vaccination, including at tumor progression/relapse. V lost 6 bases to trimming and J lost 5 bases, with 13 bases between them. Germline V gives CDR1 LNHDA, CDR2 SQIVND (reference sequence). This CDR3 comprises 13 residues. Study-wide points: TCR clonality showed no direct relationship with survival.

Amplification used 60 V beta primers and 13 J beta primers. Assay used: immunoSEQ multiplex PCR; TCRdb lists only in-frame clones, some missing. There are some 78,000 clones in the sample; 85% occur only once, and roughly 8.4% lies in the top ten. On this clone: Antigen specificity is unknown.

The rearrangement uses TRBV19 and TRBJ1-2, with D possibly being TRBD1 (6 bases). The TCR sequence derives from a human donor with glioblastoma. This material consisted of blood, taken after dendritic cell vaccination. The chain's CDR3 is CASRKNQGYGYTF. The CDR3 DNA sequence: TGTGCCAGTAGGAAAAACCAGGGGTATGGCTACACCTTC.